Following are 29 T cell receptor beta chains from one sample sequenced in a study of radiotherapy plus CTLA-4 blockade in lung cancer. Profiling relied on immunoSEQ multiplex PCR, and the TCRdb table lists in-frame clones only, not all of them. The data show 70,000 to 90,000 clones, roughly 75% seen once. The specimen comprised peripheral blood, sampled from a patient treated with radiotherapy plus ipilimumab. The source of these receptors is a human donor with non-small cell lung cancer who had a complete response to radiotherapy plus ipilimumab.

The chain carries TRBV19 and TRBJ1-5; a possible D gene is TRBD1 (5 bases). CDR3 size: 13 residues. CDR1 and CDR2 from the germline V gene are LNHDA and SQIVND (reference sequence). V shed 0 bases and J shed 8 bases, with 8 bases lying between them. The CDR3 here is CASSIERGKPQHF. The CDR3 coding sequence is TGTGCCAGTAGTATAGAGAGGGGAAAGCCCCAGCATTTT.

The chain uses TRBV6-1 and TRBJ2-5; D tentatively fits TRBD1 or TRBD2 (5 bases each). Trimming shortened V by 7 bases and J by 2 bases, and 14 bases separated the two germline ends. The CDR3 is made up of 14 amino acids. Germline V gene data show CDR1 as MNHNS and CDR2 as SASEGT. The CDR3: CASTWDGSQETQYF. CDR3 nucleotides: TGTGCCAGCACCTGGGACGGGTCACAAGAGACCCAGTACTTC.

The chain links TRBV18 to TRBJ2-5; 11 bases agree with TRBD1. The germline V gene encodes CDR1 KGHSH and CDR2 LQKENI. The CDR3 length is 17 residues. Trimming took 2 bases from V and 2 from J; bases not matched to a gene: 7. The CDR3 loop is CASSPVLGTGGQETQYF. The CDR3 coding sequence is TGTGCCAGCTCACCAGTTTTGGGGACAGGGGGTCAAGAGACCCAGTACTTC.

The chain links TRBV7-9 to TRBJ2-5; D might be TRBD1 or TRBD2, each matching 5 bases. V dropped 1 base and J dropped 7 bases, with 19 bases sitting between them. Germline CDR1 is SEHNR and CDR2 is FQNEAQ (reference sequence). CDR3 length: 16 residues. CDR3 region: CASSLGGRGALGTQYF. DNA of the CDR3: TGTGCCAGCAGCTTAGGGGGCCGGGGTGCCTTGGGGACCCAGTACTTC. The whole variable domain, remainder taken from reference TRBV7-9 and TRBJ2-5, is DTGVSQNPRHKITKRGQNVTFRCDPISEHNRLYWYRQTLGQGPEFLTYFQNEAQLEKSRLLSDRFSAERPKGSFSTLEIQRTEQGDSAMYLCASSLGGRGALGTQYFGPGTRLLVL.

The chain joins TRBV29-1 to TRBJ2-3, with 11 bases that match TRBD2. The CDR3 contains 16 residues. V was clipped by 2 bases and J by 2 bases; unmatched bases: 6. Germline-derived CDR1 and CDR2 are SQVTM and ANQGSEA. CDR3 region: CSVEITSGGDTDTQYF. The CDR3 DNA reads as TGCAGCGTTGAAATAACTAGCGGGGGTGACACAGATACGCAGTATTTT.

The chain is built from TRBV5-5 and TRBJ1-1; D is unresolved. CDR1 and CDR2 (germline): SGHKS, YYEKEE (reference sequence). Trimming stripped 4 bases from V and 6 bases from J, with 13 bases between. CDR3 length equals 13 residues. For the CDR3, the DNA is TGTGCCAGCAGCAGGGAAGTTAACCCTGAAGCTTTCTTT. Protein sequence: CASSREVNPEAFF.

The rearrangement uses TRBV10-1 and TRBJ2-2; tentative D call: TRBD1 (5 bases). Trimming cost V 3 bases and J 4 bases, with 6 bases left between them. The CDR3 consists of 13 residues. Germline assignment: CDR1 WNHNN and CDR2 SYGVQD (reference sequence). The chain's CDR3 is CASSDDSTGELFF. The CDR3 bases are TGCGCCAGCAGTGACGACAGCACCGGGGAGCTGTTTTTT.

CDR3 nucleotide sequence: TGCGCCAGCAGCCAAGATCGTAGCACAGATACGCAGTATTTT. It codes for CASSQDRSTDTQYF. The rearrangement uses TRBV4-3 and TRBJ2-3; D is uncertain. V was clipped by 0 bases and J by 0 bases, with 4 bases between them. Per germline, CDR1 LGHNA and CDR2 YSLEER. This CDR3 is 14 amino acids long.

The chain is built from TRBV18 and TRBJ2-7; the D is unclear. Germline CDR1 reads KGHSH; CDR2 reads LQKENI. The CDR3 runs to 14 residues. Trimming left V 5 bases short and J 4 bases short, with 15 bases between. DNA of the CDR3: TGTGCCAGCTCAGCGCTAGTGACTGGATACGAGCAGTACGTC. Encoded protein: CASSALVTGYEQYV.

V usage is TRBV5-6 and J usage is TRBJ2-4; 9 positions match TRBD1. This CDR3 spans 18 amino acids. V shed 3 bases and J 2 bases; nucleotides not matched to a gene: 12. Germline V CDR1 and CDR2: SGHDT, YYEEEE. DNA of the CDR3: TGTGCCAGCAGCTACGACCGTCCCGGGACAGGGACCAAAAACATTCAGTACTTC. The encoded protein is CASSYDRPGTGTKNIQYF.

The J gene is TRBJ1-2, the V gene TRBV2, with 8 bases matching TRBD1. V shed 2 bases and J 3 bases; nucleotides not matched to a gene: 2. The CDR3 totals 14 residues. Germline V gene data show CDR1 as SNHLY and CDR2 as FYNNEI. CDR3 loop: CASSETGGDYGYTF. In DNA, the CDR3 is TGTGCCAGCAGTGAAACAGGGGGAGACTATGGCTACACCTTC. Full variable domain (remainder filled in from reference TRBV2 and TRBJ1-2): EPEVTQTPSHQVTQMGQEVILRCVPISNHLYFYWYRQILGQKVEFLVSFYNNEISEKSEIFDDQFSVERPDGSNFTLKIRSTKLEDSAMYFCASSETGGDYGYTFGSGTRLTVV.

V and J are TRBV5-6 and TRBJ1-3, with D possibly being TRBD1 (6 bases). CDR1 is SGHDT and CDR2 is YYEEEE in the germline V gene. The length of the CDR3 is 16 residues. V was trimmed by 1 base and J by 4 bases, leaving 15 bases between them. The CDR3 is CASSLLGQGQGNTIYF. The CDR3 DNA sequence: TGTGCCAGCAGCTTGCTCGGGCAGGGGCAAGGAAACACCATATATTTT.

V usage is TRBV2 and J usage is TRBJ2-5, with TRBD1 as a possible D gene (6 bases). The CDR3 has 14 residues. Between the trimmed V and J ends, which lost 6 bases and 1 base, there was a span of 12 bases. Germline CDR1 is SNHLY and CDR2 is FYNNEI. CDR3 in DNA: TGTGCCAGCAGCCCTCCAGGGGTCCAAGAGACCCAGTACTTC. This translates into CASSPPGVQETQYF.

This chain joins TRBV2 and TRBJ1-5; 7 bases are shared with TRBD1. J was trimmed by 3 bases and V by 9 bases; bases with no gene match: 8. Germline assignment: CDR1 SNHLY and CDR2 FYNNEI. The CDR3 has 14 amino acids. CDR3 sequence: CARGGQVNNQPQHF. The CDR3 DNA reads as TGTGCCAGGGGAGGACAGGTGAACAATCAGCCCCAGCATTTT.

The chain carries TRBV6-6 and TRBJ2-3, with D possibly matching TRBD2 (6 bases). The CDR3 has 13 amino acids. From germline, CDR1 is MNHNY and CDR2 SVGAGI (reference sequence). V was clipped by 0 bases and J by 6 bases, with 7 bases between them. The CDR3 is CASSYSEGDTQYF. The CDR3 DNA reads TGTGCCAGCAGTTACTCGGAGGGGGATACGCAGTATTTT.

This chain uses TRBV7-9 with TRBJ2-1; D is ambiguous. This CDR3 is built from 12 residues. Germline-derived CDR1 and CDR2 are SEHNR and FQNEAQ (reference sequence). Trimming shortened V by 5 bases and J by 10 bases, and 12 bases separated the two germline ends. CDR3 loop: CASSPPPKEQFF. The CDR3 coding sequence is TGTGCCAGCAGCCCGCCTCCAAAGGAGCAGTTCTTC. The complete variable domain, with remaining parts taken from reference TRBV7-9 and TRBJ2-1, reads DTGVSQNPRHKITKRGQNVTFRCDPISEHNRLYWYRQTLGQGPEFLTYFQNEAQLEKSRLLSDRFSAERPKGSFSTLEIQRTEQGDSAMYLCASSPPPKEQFFGPGTRLTVL.

This sequence joins TRBV30 and TRBJ1-2; D call uncertain. V was shortened by 1 base and J by 8 bases, with 17 bases between the two germline ends. CDR3 length: 14 residues. CDR1 and CDR2 from the germline V gene are GTSNPN and SVGIG (reference sequence). The CDR3 sequence: CAWSEEVVGGGYTF. CDR3 bases: TGTGCCTGGAGTGAGGAGGTAGTGGGAGGGGGCTACACCTTC.

This chain joins TRBV6-5 and TRBJ1-1, with a possible D match to TRBD1 (6 bases). Germline V gene lookup returns CDR1 MNHEY and CDR2 SVGAGI. The length of the CDR3 is 16 residues. Deletions cut 0 bases from V and 1 base from J, with 12 bases between. The CDR3 protein is CASSYSPDRQNTEAFF. CDR3 DNA sequence: TGTGCCAGCAGTTACTCCCCGGACAGACAGAACACTGAAGCTTTCTTT.

CDR3 DNA sequence: TGTGCCACCAGCAGAGATCGAACTGTTAACTATGGCTACACCTTC. Its protein is CATSRDRTVNYGYTF. The rearrangement joins TRBV15 to TRBJ1-2; D unresolved. CDR3 size: 15 residues. Germline CDR1 reads LNHNV; CDR2 reads YYDKDF (reference sequence). V shed 0 bases and J shed 1 base, with 9 bases lying between them.

The V and J genes are TRBV21-1 and TRBJ1-2; the tabulated D call, TRBD1, remains unverified against the DNA. TRBV21-1 is marked as a pseudogene. The CDR3 covers 16 residues. The CDR3 DNA is TGTGCCAGCAGCCTCCGACAGGGAAGGTTCGGCTATGGCTACACCTTC. Its translation is CASSLRQGRFGYGYTF.

The chain couples TRBV5-1 to TRBJ2-4; 7 nucleotides align to TRBD1. Unmatched junction bases numbered 14, after V lost 2 bases and J lost 0 bases. CDR1 and CDR2 (germline): SGHRS, YFSETQ. The CDR3 contains 19 residues. The CDR3 DNA reads TGCGCCAGCAGCTTAAGAAGACAGGGCTCAAATTTAGCCAAAAACATTCAGTACTTC. Its translation is CASSLRRQGSNLAKNIQYF. The variable domain in full, with the rest retrieved from reference TRBV5-1 and TRBJ2-4, is KAGVTQTPRYLIKTRGQQVTLSCSPISGHRSVSWYQQTPGQGLQFLFEYFSETQRNKGNFPGRFSGRQFSNSRSEMNVSTLELGDSALYLCASSLRRQGSNLAKNIQYFGAGTRLSVL.

V gene TRBV2 combines with J gene TRBJ2-4; 11 positions match TRBD1. The CDR3 has 15 residues. Germline V lookup: CDR1 SNHLY, CDR2 FYNNEI. The V and J ends lost 10 bases and 5 bases, in that order; junction bases with no gene match: 10. The CDR3 DNA follows: TGTGCCAACTCGAAGGACAGGGGGCAGGAAAACATTCAGTACTTC. This encodes CANSKDRGQENIQYF.

This clone showed up just a few times. The chain recombines TRBV11-3 with TRBJ2-5; D remains ambiguous. The V gene's germline CDR1 is SGHNT and CDR2 YENEEA. The CDR3 sequence is 14 residues long. V dropped 5 bases and J dropped 1 base, with 11 bases sitting between them. The CDR3 spells CASSREGFQETQYF. CDR3 in DNA: TGTGCCAGCAGCCGCGAAGGTTTCCAAGAGACCCAGTACTTC.

CDR3 nucleotides: TGTGCCAGTAGTATAGGGGAGGGCCCGCGGTACGGCTACACCTTC. Its translation is CASSIGEGPRYGYTF. This rearrangement joins TRBV19 to TRBJ1-2; D unresolved. Between the trimmed V and J ends, which lost 1 base and 8 bases, there was a span of 17 bases. This CDR3 spans 15 amino acids. Germline V gene data show CDR1 as LNHDA and CDR2 as SQIVND (reference sequence).

The CDR3 reads CASSLYLGGRGDTQYF. The CDR3 DNA reads TGTGCCAGCAGCCTATATCTGGGCGGGCGAGGGGATACGCAGTATTTT. The V call is TRBV5-4, the J call TRBJ2-3; TRBD2 might be the D (5 bases). V shed 4 bases and J shed 6 bases, with 21 bases lying between them. CDR3 length: 16 amino acids. CDR1 and CDR2 (germline): SGHNT, YYREEE (reference sequence).

This clone was counted between two and nine times. The chain carries TRBV7-8 and TRBJ1-2, with TRBD1 as a possible D gene (5 bases). The germline V and J ends were trimmed by 1 base and 2 bases, with 11 bases remaining between them. Germline CDR1 and CDR2: SGHVS and FQNEAQ. CDR3 length: 15 amino acids. This CDR3 is CASSLVEGINYGYTF. The CDR3 nucleotides are TGTGCCAGCAGCTTAGTGGAGGGGATCAACTATGGCTACACCTTC.

This rearrangement joins TRBV5-1 to TRBJ2-3, with a weak D call TRBD2 (5 bases). Germline V gives CDR1 SGHRS, CDR2 YFSETQ. Trimming took 1 base from V and 3 from J, leaving 9 bases between them. The CDR3 has 14 residues. The CDR3 reads CASSLFSETDTQYF. The CDR3 bases are TGCGCCAGCAGCTTGTTTAGCGAAACAGATACGCAGTATTTT.

To note about this clone: One end of the junction varies from germline; a read error may be responsible. The chain couples TRBV7-7 to TRBJ2-1; D call uncertain. Germline CDR1 and CDR2: SSHAT and FNYEAQ (reference sequence). The CDR3 length is 15 residues. CDR3 sequence reads: CASSSDLGSYNEQFF. CDR3 in DNA: TGTGCTAGCAGCTCCGACCTGGGCTCCTACAATGAGCAGTTCTTC.

This clone was observed once. The J gene is TRBJ1-3, the V gene TRBV19; maybe TRBD1 (6 bases). This CDR3 is built from 15 residues. Trimming stripped 7 bases from V and 2 bases from J, with 15 bases between. The germline V gene encodes CDR1 LNHDA and CDR2 SQIVND (reference sequence). CDR3 in amino acids: CASILDSQAGNTIYF. Here the CDR3 DNA reads TGTGCCAGTATCTTGGACAGCCAAGCTGGAAACACCATATATTTT.